This TCR beta chain was found in a study of technical replicates of blood from several donors. This clone is a singleton in its sample. The CDR3 covers 13 residues. Per germline, CDR1 LNHDA and CDR2 SQIVND (reference sequence). Trimming cost V 8 bases and J 10 bases; bases outside gene matches: 9. Sequenced by immunoSEQ multiplex PCR; TCRdb stores in-frame clones only, minus some. The sample holds around 70,000 clones, about 97% seen once. This chain links TRBV19 with TRBJ2-3, with TRBD2 identical over 10 bases. The sequence derives from a human donor in good health. Sequenced material: T cells isolated from PBMCs. The CDR3 sequence: CASVAGGQGPQYF. CDR3 DNA: TGTGCCAGTGTAGCGGGAGGCCAGGGCCCGCAGTATTTT. The full variable domain, with the rest looked up from reference TRBV19 and TRBJ2-3, is DGGITQSPKYLFRKEGQNVTLSCEQNLNHDAMYWYRQDPGQGLRLIYYSQIVNDFQKGDIAEGYSVSREKKESFPLTVTSAQKNPTAFYLCASVAGGQGPQYFGPGTRLTVL.